This T cell receptor (beta chain) was profiled in a study of naive and memory T cell subsets. Four PCR rounds used nested alpha and beta constant region primers plus the SP2 primer. Reverse transcription of blood and skin TCR RNA was primed at alpha and beta constant regions. MiXCR, run by TCRdb on the 5' RACE reads, gives a single entry per CDR3 protein. Of 48,000 or so distinct CDR3 sequences listed, about 4.8% are singletons. An oligonucleotide containing a UMI was ligated to the 3' end of TCR cDNA. Whole blood, 2.5 ml, came from adult healthy volunteers. At least ten counts were recorded for this clonotype. This TCR was sampled from a female donor in good health.

As DNA, the CDR3 is TGTGCCAGCAGCTTCAAGGACACTACAAGGGAGCTGTTTTTT. Amino acid sequence: CASSFKDTTRELFF. The rearrangement joins TRBV11-2 to TRBJ2-2; tentatively, D is TRBD1 (5 bases). Germline assignment: CDR1 SGHAT and CDR2 FQNNGV. V was cut by 3 bases and J by 9 bases, with 14 bases left in between. The CDR3 sequence is 14 residues long.